Given below is one T cell receptor beta chain in context. The antigen remains unidentified. This record comes from a study of blood T cells in healthy people across ages. Combining a sample-barcoded 5' primer with a J-beta primer mix, a second PCR ran for roughly 7 to 12 cycles. TCRdb re-called the 5' RACE reads through MiXCR, storing one row per CDR3 protein. The table lists over a million distinct CDR3 sequences, around 27% of them singletons. Whole-study results and caveats: Greater diversity and more naive CD4+ cells were seen in long-lived donors than in aged donors.

The data also belong to a second study, concerning T cells of mothers and their children.

This sequence was found in a girl under 10 years old in good health. Material: blood.

CDR3 sequence: CASSLTPLSGNTIYF. Written as DNA, the CDR3 is TGTGCCAGCAGCTTAACACCGCTCTCTGGAAACACCATATATTTT. This chain uses TRBV11-3 with TRBJ1-3; D not certain. V was cut by 2 bases and J by 0 bases, with 8 bases left in between. This CDR3 spans 15 amino acids. Germline CDR1 and CDR2: SGHNT and YENEEA.